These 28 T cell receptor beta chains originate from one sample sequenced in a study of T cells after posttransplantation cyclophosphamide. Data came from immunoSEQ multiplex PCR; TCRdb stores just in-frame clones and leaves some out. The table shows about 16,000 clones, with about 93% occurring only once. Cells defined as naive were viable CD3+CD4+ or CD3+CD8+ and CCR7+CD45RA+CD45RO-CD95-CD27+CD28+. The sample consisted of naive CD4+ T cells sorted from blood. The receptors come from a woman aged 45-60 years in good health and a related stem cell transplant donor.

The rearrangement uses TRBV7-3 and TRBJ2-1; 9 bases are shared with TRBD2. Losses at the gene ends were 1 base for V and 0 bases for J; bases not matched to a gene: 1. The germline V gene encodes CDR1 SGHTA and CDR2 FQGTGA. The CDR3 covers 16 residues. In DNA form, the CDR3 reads TGTGCCAGCAGCTTAATAGCGGGGGTCTCCTACAATGAGCAGTTCTTC. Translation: CASSLIAGVSYNEQFF.

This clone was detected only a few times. Here the CDR3 DNA reads TGTGCCATCAGTGAATGGGAAGTCGGGAATGGCTACACCTTC. Residues: CAISEWEVGNGYTF. V and J are TRBV10-3 and TRBJ1-2; D not certain. This CDR3 comprises 14 residues. Germline V gene sequence: CDR1 ENHRY, CDR2 SYGVKD. Trimming cost V 3 bases and J 6 bases, with 14 bases left between them.

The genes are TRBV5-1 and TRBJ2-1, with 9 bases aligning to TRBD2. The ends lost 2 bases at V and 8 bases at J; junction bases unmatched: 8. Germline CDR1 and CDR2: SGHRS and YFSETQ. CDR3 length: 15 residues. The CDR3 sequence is CASSFLAGGIYEQFF. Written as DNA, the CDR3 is TGCGCCAGCAGCTTTTTGGCGGGAGGGATCTATGAGCAGTTCTTC.

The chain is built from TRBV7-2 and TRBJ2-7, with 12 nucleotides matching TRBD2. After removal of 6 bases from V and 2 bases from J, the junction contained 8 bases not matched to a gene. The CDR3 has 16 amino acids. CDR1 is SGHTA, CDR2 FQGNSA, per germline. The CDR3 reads CASRPTSGRPPYEQYF. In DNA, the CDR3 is TGTGCCAGCAGGCCTACTAGCGGGAGGCCTCCCTACGAGCAGTACTTC.

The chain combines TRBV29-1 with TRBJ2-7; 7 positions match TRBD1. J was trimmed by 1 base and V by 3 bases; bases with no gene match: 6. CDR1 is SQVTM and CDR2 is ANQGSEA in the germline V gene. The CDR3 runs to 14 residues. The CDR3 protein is CSVELRTGSYEQYF. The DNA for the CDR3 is TGCAGCGTTGAGCTCCGGACAGGTTCCTACGAGCAGTACTTC.

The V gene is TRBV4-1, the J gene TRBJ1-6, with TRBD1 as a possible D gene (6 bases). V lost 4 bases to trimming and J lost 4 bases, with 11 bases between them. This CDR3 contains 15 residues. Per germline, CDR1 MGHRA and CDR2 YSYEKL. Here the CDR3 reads CASSPRQDYNSPLHF. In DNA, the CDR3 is TGCGCCAGCAGCCCTCGACAGGATTATAATTCACCCCTCCACTTT.

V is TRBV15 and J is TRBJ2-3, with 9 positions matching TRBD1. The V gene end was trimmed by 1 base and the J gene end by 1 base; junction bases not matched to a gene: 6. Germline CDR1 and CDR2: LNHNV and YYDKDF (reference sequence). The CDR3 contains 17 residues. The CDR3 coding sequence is TGTGCCACCAGCAGAGTCCGGGACAGGGTTGGCACAGATACGCAGTATTTT. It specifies CATSRVRDRVGTDTQYF.

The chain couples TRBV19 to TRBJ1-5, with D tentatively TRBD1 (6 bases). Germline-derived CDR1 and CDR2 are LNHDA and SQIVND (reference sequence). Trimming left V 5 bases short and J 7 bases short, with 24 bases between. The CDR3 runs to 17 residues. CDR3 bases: TGTGCCAGTAGTGGCAACAGGGTAGGCCTTATTGTACAGCCCCAGCATTTT. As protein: CASSGNRVGLIVQPQHF. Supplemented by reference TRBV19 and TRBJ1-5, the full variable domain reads DGGITQSPKYLFRKEGQNVTLSCEQNLNHDAMYWYRQDPGQGLRLIYYSQIVNDFQKGDIAEGYSVSREKKESFPLTVTSAQKNPTAFYLCASSGNRVGLIVQPQHFGDGTRLSIL.

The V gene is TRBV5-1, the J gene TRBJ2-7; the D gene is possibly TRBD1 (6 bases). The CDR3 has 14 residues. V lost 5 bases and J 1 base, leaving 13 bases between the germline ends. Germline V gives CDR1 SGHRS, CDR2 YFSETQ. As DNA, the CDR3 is TGCGCCAGCAGATTCAGGACAGATTCCTACGAGCAGTACTTC. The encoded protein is CASRFRTDSYEQYF.

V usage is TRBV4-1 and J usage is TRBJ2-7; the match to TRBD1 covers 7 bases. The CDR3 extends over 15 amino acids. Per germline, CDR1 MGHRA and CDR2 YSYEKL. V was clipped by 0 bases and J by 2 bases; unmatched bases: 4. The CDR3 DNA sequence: TGCGCCAGCAGCCAAGATCCCGGGACAGCCTACGAGCAGTACTTC. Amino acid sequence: CASSQDPGTAYEQYF.

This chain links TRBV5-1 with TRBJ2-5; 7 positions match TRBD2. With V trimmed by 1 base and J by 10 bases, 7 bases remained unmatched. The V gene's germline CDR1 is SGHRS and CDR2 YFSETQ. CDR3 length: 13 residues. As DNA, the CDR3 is TGCGCCAGCAGCTTGACGTCCCGGGGGGTCCAGTACTTC. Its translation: CASSLTSRGVQYF.

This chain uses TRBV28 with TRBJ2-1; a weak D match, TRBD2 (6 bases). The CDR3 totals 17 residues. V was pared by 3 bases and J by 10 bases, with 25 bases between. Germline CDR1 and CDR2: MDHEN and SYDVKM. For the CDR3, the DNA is TGTGCCAGCAGTTTTTCTATCCGGGACTTTGCCCAAGTAGAGCAGTTCTTC. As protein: CASSFSIRDFAQVEQFF.

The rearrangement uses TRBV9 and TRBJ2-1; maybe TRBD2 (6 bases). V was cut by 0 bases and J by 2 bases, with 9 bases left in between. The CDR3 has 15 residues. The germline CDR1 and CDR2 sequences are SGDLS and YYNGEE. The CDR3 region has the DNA TGTGCCAGCAGCGTAGCGGAGCGGGCCTACAATGAGCAGTTCTTC. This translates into CASSVAERAYNEQFF.

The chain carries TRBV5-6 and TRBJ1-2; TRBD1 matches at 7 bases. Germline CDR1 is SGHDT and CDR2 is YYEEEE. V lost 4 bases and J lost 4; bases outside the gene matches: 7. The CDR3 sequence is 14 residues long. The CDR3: CASSAIRDSYGYTF. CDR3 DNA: TGTGCCAGCAGCGCGATTCGGGACAGCTATGGCTACACCTTC.

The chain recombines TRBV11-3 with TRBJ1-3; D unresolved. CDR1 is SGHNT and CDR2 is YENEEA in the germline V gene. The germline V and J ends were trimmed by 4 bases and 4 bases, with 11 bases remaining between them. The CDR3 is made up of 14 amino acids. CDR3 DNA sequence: TGTGCCAGCAGCTCCCCGGCGGCGGGAAACACCATATATTTT. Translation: CASSSPAAGNTIYF.

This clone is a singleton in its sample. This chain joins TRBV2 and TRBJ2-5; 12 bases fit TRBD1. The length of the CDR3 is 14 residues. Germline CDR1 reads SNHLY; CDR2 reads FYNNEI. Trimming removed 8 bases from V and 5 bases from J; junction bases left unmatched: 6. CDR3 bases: TGTGCCAGCTGCCGGGACAGGGGGCATGAGACCCAGTACTTC. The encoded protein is CASCRDRGHETQYF.

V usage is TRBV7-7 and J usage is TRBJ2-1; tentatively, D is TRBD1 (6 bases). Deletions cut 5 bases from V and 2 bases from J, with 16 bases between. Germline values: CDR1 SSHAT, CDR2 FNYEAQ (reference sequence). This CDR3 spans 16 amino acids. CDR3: CASSPLGTSTYNEQFF. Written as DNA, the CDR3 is TGTGCCAGCAGCCCCCTCGGGACATCCACCTACAATGAGCAGTTCTTC.

Here the CDR3 reads CASSFGRAAYNEQFF. CDR3 sequence (DNA): TGTGCCAGCAGCTTTGGGCGGGCCGCCTACAATGAGCAGTTCTTC. J is TRBJ2-1 and V is TRBV7-2; tentatively, D is TRBD2 (5 bases). The germline V and J ends were trimmed by 3 bases and 2 bases, with 11 bases remaining between them. Germline loops: CDR1 SGHTA, CDR2 FQGNSA. This CDR3 comprises 15 residues.

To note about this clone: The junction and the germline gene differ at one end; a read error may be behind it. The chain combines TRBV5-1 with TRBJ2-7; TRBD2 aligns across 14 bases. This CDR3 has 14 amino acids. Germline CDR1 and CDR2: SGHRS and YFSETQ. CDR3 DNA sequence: TGCGCCAGCAGCATGGGACTAGCGGGAGACACCAGTTTCTTC. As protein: CASSMGLAGDTSFF.

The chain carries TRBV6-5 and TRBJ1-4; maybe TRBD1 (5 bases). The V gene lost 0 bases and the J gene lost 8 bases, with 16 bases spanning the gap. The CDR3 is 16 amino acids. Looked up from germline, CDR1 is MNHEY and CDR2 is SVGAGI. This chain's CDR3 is CASSYSAGPGREKLFF. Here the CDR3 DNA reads TGTGCCAGCAGTTACTCCGCAGGGCCGGGGAGGGAAAAACTGTTTTTT.

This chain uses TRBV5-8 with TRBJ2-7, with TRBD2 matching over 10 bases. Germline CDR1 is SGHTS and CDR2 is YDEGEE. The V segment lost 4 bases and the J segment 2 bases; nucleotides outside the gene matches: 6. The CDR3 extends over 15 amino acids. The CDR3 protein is CASSLFLAGAYEQYF. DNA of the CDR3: TGTGCCAGCAGCCTGTTTCTAGCGGGAGCCTACGAGCAGTACTTC. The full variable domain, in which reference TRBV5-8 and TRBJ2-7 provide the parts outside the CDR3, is EAGVTQSPTHLIKTRGQQATLRCSPISGHTSVYWYQQALGLGLQFLLWYDEGEERNRGNFPPRFSGRQFPNYSSELNVNALELEDSALYLCASSLFLAGAYEQYFGPGTRLTVT.

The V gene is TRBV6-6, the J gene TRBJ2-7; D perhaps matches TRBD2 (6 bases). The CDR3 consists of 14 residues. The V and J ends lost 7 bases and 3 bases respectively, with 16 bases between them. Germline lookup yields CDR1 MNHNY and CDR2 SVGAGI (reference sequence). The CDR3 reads CASTSAPEVYEQYF. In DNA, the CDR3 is TGTGCCAGCACTAGCGCCCCAGAGGTCTACGAGCAGTACTTC.

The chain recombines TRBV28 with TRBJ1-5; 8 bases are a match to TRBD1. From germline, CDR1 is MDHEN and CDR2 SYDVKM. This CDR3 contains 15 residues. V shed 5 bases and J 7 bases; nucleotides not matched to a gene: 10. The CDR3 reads CASSVPGQELQPQHF. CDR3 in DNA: TGTGCCAGCAGTGTACCGGGACAGGAACTACAGCCCCAGCATTTT.

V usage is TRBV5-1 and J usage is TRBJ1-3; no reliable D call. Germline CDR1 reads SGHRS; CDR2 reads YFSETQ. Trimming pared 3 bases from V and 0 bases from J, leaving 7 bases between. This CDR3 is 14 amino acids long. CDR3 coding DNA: TGCGCCAGCAGCTCCGTCGGCTCTGGAAACACCATATATTTT. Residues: CASSSVGSGNTIYF. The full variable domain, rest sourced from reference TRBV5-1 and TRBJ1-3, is KAGVTQTPRYLIKTRGQQVTLSCSPISGHRSVSWYQQTPGQGLQFLFEYFSETQRNKGNFPGRFSGRQFSNSRSEMNVSTLELGDSALYLCASSSVGSGNTIYFGEGSWLTVV.

This CDR3 reads CASSRRQGVTEQYF. CDR3 DNA sequence: TGTGCCAGCAGCCGAAGACAGGGGGTGACCGAGCAGTACTTC. The V and J genes are TRBV5-6 and TRBJ2-7; 9 positions match TRBD1. The V and J ends lost 4 bases and 6 bases, in that order; junction bases with no gene match: 8. The CDR3 loop spans 14 amino acids. CDR1 SGHDT and CDR2 YYEEEE come from the germline V gene.

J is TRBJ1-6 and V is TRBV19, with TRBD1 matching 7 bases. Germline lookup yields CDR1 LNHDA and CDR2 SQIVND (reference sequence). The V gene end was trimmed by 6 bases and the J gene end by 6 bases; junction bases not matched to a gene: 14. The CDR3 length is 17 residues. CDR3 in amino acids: CASRRRQGLSRNSPLHF. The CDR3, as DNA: TGTGCCAGTAGAAGGCGACAGGGTCTCTCCCGTAATTCACCCCTCCACTTT. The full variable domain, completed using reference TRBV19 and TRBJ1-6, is DGGITQSPKYLFRKEGQNVTLSCEQNLNHDAMYWYRQDPGQGLRLIYYSQIVNDFQKGDIAEGYSVSREKKESFPLTVTSAQKNPTAFYLCASRRRQGLSRNSPLHFGNGTRLTVT.

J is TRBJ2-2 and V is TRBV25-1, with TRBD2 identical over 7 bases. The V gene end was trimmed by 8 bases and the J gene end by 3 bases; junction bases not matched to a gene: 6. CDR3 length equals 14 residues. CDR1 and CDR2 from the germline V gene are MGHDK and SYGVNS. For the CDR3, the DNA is TGTGCCAGCGCGCGCGGGAGACACACCGGGGAGCTGTTTTTT. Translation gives CASARGRHTGELFF. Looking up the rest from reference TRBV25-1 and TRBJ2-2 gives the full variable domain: EADIYQTPRYLVIGTGKKITLECSQTMGHDKMYWYQQDPGMELHLIHYSYGVNSTEKGDLSSESTVSRIRTEHFPLTLESARPSHTSQYLCASARGRHTGELFFGEGSRLTVL.

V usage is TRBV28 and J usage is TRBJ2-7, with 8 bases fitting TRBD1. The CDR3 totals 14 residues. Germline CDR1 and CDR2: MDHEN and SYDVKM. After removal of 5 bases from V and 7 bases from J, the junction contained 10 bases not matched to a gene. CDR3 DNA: TGTGCCAGCAGTCAGACAGGGGCTCTAGAAGAGCAGTACTTC. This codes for CASSQTGALEEQYF.